Sequencing of this T cell receptor beta chain was carried out in a study of blood T cells in healthy people across ages. V lost 5 bases, J lost 2 bases, and 7 bases stayed unmatched. The CDR3 loop spans 15 amino acids. Germline V gene sequence: CDR1 SGHVS, CDR2 FNYEAQ. As for this clonotype: Its specificity is unknown.

Using a J-beta primer mix together with a sample-barcoded 5' primer, a second PCR was run for roughly 7 to 11 cycles. Every single cDNA molecule received a tag from a template-switch adaptor with 12 random nucleotides. TCRdb processed the 5' RACE reads anew with MiXCR; each CDR3 protein has one entry. The sample includes roughly 2 million distinct CDR3 sequences, 49% seen only once; the top ten take approximately 2.1%. Study-wide results and limits: Across the age range, TCR beta diversity per million T cells fell in a roughly linear way. Naive T cell percentage by flow cytometry tracked strongly with beta diversity.

Input material: blood. V is TRBV7-6 and J is TRBJ1-1, with 8 nucleotides matching TRBD1. The source is a woman aged 40 to 50 in good health. CDR3 DNA: TGTGCCAGCAGCGGCCCGACAGGGGTAAACACTGAAGCTTTCTTT. As protein: CASSGPTGVNTEAFF.